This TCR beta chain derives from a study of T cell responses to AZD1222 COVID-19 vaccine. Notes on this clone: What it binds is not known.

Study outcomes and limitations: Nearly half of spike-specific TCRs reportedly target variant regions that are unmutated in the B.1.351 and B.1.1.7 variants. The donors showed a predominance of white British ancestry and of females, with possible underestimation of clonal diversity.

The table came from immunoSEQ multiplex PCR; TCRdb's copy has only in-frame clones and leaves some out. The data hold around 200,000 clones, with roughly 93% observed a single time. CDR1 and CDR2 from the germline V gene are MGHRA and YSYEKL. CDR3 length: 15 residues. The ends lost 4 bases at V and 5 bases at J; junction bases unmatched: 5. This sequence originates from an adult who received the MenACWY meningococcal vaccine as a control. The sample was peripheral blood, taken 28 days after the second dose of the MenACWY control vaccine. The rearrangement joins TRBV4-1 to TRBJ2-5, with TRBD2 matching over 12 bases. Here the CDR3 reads CASSLGLAGKETQYF. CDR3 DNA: TGCGCCAGCAGCCTCGGACTAGCGGGGAAGGAGACCCAGTACTTC.